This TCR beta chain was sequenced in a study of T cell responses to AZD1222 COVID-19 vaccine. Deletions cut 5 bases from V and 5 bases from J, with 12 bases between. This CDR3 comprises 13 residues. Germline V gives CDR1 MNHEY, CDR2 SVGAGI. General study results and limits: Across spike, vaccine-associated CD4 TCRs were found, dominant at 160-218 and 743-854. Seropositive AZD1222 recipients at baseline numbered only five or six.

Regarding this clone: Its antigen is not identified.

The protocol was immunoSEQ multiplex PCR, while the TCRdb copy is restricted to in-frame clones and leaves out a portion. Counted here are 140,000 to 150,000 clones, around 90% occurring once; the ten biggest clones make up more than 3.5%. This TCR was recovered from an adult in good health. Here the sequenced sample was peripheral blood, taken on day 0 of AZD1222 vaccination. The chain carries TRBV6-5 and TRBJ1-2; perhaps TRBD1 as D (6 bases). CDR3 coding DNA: TGTGCCAGCAGTCACCGGGGGGCGTATGGCTACACCTTC. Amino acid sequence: CASSHRGAYGYTF.